The source of this T cell receptor beta chain is a study of OX40 agonist ivuxolimab in advanced cancers. Study in general: Participants, 75% to 85% male, averaged around 60 years of age, ranging from about 23 to 79.

The V gene lost 5 bases and the J gene lost 8 bases, with 9 bases spanning the gap. Germline V gene sequence: CDR1 MNHEY, CDR2 SVGAGI. The CDR3 has 11 amino acids. Libraries were prepared by immunoSEQ multiplex PCR; TCRdb keeps only in-frame clonotypes and omits some of them. The sample records 45,000 to 60,000 clones, roughly nine tenths being singletons. The material sequenced was CD4+ or CD8+ T cells sorted from blood, taken in a trial of the OX40 agonist ivuxolimab. This sequence joins TRBV6-5 and TRBJ1-1, with no clear D. The receptor's source is an adult with an advanced solid tumor such as melanoma, head and neck, liver or kidney cancer. Written as DNA, the CDR3 is TGTGCCAGCAGTATTGTCATCGAAGCTTTCTTT. This codes for CASSIVIEAFF.